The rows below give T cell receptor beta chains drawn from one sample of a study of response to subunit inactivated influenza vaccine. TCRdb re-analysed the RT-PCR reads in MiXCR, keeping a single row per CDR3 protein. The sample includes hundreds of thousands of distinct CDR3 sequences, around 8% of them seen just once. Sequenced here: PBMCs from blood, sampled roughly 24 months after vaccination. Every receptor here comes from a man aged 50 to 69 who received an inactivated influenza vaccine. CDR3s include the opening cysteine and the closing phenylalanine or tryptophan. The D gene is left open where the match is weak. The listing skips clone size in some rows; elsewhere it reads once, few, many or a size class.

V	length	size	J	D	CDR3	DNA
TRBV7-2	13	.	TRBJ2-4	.	CASSHDQKNIQYF	TGTGCCAGCAGCCACGACCAGAAAAACATTCAGTACTTC
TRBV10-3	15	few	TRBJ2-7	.	CAISEGTGWIVEQYF	TGTGCCATCAGTGAGGGGACCGGATGGATCGTCGAGCAGTACTTC
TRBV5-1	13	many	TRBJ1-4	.	CASSFTLGEKLFF	TGCGCCAGCAGCTTCACCTTGGGGGAAAAACTGTTTTTT
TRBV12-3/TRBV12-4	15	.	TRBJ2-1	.	CASSFMFSSYNEQFF	TGTGCCAGCAGTTTTATGTTTTCTTCCTACAATGAGCAGTTCTTC
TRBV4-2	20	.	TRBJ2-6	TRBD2	CASSQGRLAGLISGANVLTF	TGTGCCAGCAGCCAAGGGAGGTTAGCGGGATTAATCTCTGGGGCCAACGTCCTGACTTTC
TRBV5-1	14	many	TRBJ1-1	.	CASSTGTLNTEAFF	TGCGCCAGCAGCACCGGGACATTGAACACTGAAGCTTTCTTT
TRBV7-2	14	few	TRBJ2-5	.	CASSLDRGSETQYF	TGTGCCAGCAGCTTAGATCGGGGGTCGGAGACCCAGTACTTC
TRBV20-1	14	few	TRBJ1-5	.	CSARQGAGNQPQHF	TGCAGTGCTAGACAGGGTGCGGGCAATCAGCCCCAGCATTTT
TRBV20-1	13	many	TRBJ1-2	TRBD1	CSARDQGEGGYTF	TGCAGTGCTAGAGATCAGGGGGAGGGTGGCTACACCTTC
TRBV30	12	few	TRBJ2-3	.	CAWSDNSYTQYF	TGTGCCTGGAGCGATAACAGTTATACGCAGTATTTT
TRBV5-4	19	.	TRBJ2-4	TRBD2	CASSLVFAVSSGGRDIQYF	TGTGCCAGCAGCTTGGTCTTTGCGGTGTCTAGCGGGGGGAGAGACATTCAGTACTTC